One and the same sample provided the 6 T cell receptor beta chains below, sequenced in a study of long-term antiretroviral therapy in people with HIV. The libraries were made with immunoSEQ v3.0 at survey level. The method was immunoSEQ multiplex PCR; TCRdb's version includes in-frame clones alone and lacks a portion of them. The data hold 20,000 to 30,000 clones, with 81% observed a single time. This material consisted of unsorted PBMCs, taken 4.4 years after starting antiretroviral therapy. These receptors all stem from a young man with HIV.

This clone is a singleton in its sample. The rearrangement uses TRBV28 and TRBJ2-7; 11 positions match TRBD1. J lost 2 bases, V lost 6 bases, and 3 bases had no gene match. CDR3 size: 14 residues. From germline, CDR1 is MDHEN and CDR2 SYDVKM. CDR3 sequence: CASSPDRGPYEQYF. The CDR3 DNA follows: TGTGCCAGCAGCCCGGACAGGGGGCCCTACGAGCAGTACTTC.

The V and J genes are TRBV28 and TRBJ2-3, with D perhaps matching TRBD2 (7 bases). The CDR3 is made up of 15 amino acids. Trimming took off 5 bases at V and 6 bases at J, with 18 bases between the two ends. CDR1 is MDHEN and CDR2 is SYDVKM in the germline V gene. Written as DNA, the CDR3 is TGTGCCAGCAGTCCACTGGCGGAGGGGGGGGATACGCAGTATTTT. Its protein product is CASSPLAEGGDTQYF.

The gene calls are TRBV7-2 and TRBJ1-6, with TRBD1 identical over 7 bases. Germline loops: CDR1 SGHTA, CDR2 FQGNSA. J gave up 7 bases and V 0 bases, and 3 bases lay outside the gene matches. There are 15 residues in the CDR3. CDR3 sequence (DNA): TGTGCCAGCAGCTTAGCGAGGGGGCCCAATTCACCCCTCCACTTT. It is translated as CASSLARGPNSPLHF. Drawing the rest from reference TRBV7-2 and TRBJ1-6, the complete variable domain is GAGVSQSPSNKVTEKGKDVELRCDPISGHTALYWYRQSLGQGLEFLIYFQGNSAPDKSGLPSDRFSAERTGGSVSTLTIQRTQQEDSAVYLCASSLARGPNSPLHFGNGTRLTVT.

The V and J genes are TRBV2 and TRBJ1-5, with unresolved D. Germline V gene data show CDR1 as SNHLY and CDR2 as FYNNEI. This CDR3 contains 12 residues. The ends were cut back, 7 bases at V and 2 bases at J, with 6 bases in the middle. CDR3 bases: TGTGCCAGCACCCAGGGCAATCAGCCCCAGCATTTT. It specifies CASTQGNQPQHF.

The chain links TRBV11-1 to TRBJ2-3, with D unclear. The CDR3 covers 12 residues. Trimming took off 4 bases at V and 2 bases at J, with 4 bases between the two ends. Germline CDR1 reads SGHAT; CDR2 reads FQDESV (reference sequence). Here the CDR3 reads CASSSNTDTQYF. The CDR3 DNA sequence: TGTGCCAGCAGCTCCAACACAGATACGCAGTATTTT.

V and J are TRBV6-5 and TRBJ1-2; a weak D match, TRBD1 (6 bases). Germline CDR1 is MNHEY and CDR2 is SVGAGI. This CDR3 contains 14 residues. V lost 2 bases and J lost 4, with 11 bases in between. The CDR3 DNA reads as TGTGCCAGCAGTTACGCGGCGACAGGCTATGGCTACACCTTC. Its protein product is CASSYAATGYGYTF.